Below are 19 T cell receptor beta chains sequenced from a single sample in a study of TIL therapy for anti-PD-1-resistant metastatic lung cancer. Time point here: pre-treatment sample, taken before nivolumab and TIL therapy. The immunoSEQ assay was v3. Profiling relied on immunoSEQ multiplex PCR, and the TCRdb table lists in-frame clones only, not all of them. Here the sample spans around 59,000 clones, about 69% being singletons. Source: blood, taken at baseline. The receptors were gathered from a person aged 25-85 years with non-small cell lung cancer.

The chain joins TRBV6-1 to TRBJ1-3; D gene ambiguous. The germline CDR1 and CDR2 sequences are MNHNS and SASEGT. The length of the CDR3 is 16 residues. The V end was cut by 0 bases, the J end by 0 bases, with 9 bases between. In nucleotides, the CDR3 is TGTGCCAGCAGTGAAGCAAGTCCGACCTCTGGAAACACCATATATTTT. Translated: CASSEASPTSGNTIYF.

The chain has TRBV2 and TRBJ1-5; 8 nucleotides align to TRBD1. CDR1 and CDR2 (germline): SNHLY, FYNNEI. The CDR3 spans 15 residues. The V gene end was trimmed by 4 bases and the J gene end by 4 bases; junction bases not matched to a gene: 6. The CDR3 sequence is CASSGGQGVNQPQHF. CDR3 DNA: TGTGCCAGCAGTGGAGGACAGGGCGTTAATCAGCCCCAGCATTTT.

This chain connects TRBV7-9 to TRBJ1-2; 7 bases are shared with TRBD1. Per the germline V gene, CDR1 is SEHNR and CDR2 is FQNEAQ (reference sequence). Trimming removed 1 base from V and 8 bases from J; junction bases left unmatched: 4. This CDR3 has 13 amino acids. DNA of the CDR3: TGTGCCAGCAGCTTAGGGGACAGTCTAGGCTACACCTTC. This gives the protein CASSLGDSLGYTF.

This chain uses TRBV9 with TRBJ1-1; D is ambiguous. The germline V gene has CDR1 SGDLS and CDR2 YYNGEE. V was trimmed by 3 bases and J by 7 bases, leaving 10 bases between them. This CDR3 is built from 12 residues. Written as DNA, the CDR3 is TGTGCCAGCAGCGGCACCACCAGTGAAGCTTTCTTT. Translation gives CASSGTTSEAFF.

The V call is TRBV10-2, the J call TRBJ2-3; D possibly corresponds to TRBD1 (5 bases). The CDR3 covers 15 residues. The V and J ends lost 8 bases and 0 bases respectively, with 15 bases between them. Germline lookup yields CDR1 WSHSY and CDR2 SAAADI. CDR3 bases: TGCGCCAGCTGGCCAGGGATAACTAGCACAGATACGCAGTATTTT. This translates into CASWPGITSTDTQYF.

The CDR3 DNA reads TGTGCCAGCGGAAGGGTAGGAGGGGGCTACTACGAGCAGTACTTC. This gives the protein CASGRVGGGYYEQYF. The chain joins TRBV5-4 to TRBJ2-7; tentatively, D is TRBD1 (7 bases). V was clipped by 7 bases and J by 3 bases, with 20 bases between them. The CDR3 consists of 15 residues. CDR1 SGHNT and CDR2 YYREEE come from the germline V gene (reference sequence).

CDR3 sequence reads: CASSLRPGPSASYNEKLFF. The CDR3 coding sequence is TGTGCCAGCAGCTTACGACCGGGACCCTCTGCTTCCTATAATGAAAAACTGTTTTTT. The chain recombines TRBV13 with TRBJ1-4; possibly TRBD1 for D (5 bases). V was trimmed by 2 bases and J by 4 bases, leaving 23 bases between them. CDR3 length: 19 amino acids. Germline assignment: CDR1 PRHDT and CDR2 FYEKMQ (reference sequence).

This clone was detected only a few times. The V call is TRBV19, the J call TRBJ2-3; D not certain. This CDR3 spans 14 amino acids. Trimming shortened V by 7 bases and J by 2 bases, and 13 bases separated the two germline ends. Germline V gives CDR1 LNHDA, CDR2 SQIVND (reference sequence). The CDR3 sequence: CASTLGVNTDTQYF. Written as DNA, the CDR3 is TGTGCCAGTACCCTAGGAGTGAACACAGATACGCAGTATTTT.

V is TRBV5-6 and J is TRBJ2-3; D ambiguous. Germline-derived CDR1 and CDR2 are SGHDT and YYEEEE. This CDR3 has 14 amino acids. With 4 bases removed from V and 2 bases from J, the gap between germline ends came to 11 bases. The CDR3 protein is CASSPVGSTDTQYF. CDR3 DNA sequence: TGTGCCAGCAGCCCCGTGGGGTCCACAGATACGCAGTATTTT.

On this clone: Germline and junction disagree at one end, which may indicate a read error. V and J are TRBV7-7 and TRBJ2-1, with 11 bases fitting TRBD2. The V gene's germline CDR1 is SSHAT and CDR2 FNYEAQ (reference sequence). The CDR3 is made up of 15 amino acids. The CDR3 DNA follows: TGTGCTAGCAGCTCGGGACTAGCGGATAACAATGAGCAGTTCTTC. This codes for CASSSGLADNNEQFF.

The CDR3 DNA is TGTGCCACCCAGGACAGTACTAATAATTCACCCCTCCACTTT. Amino acid sequence: CATQDSTNNSPLHF. The chain uses TRBV25-1 and TRBJ1-6, with a weak D call TRBD1 (6 bases). V was cut by 10 bases and J by 5 bases, with 15 bases left in between. This CDR3 contains 14 residues. CDR1 MGHDK and CDR2 SYGVNS come from the germline V gene.

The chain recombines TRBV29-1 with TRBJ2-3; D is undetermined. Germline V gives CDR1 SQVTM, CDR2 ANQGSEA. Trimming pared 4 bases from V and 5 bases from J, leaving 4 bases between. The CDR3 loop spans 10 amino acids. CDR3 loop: CSVGEDTQYF. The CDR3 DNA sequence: TGCAGCGTTGGGGAAGATACGCAGTATTTT.

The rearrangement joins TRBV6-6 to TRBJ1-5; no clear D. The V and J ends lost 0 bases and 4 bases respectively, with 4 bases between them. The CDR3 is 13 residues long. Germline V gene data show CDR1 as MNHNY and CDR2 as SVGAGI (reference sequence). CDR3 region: CASSYSMNQPQHF. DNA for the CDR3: TGTGCCAGCAGTTACTCCATGAATCAGCCCCAGCATTTT.

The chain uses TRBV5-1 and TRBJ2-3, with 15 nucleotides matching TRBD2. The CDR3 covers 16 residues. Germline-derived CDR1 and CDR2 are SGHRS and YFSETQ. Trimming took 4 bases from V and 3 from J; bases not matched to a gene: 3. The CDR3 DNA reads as TGCGCCAGCAGCCCGGGACTAGCGGGGGGTACAGATACGCAGTATTTT. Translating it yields CASSPGLAGGTDTQYF.

CDR3 bases: TGTGCCACCAGCAGAGACGCAGGGTCCTACAATGAGCAGTTCTTC. Its protein is CATSRDAGSYNEQFF. The chain is built from TRBV15 and TRBJ2-1, with a possible D match to TRBD1 (5 bases). Trimming took off 0 bases at V and 1 base at J, with 7 bases between the two ends. The CDR3 covers 15 residues. Germline CDR1 and CDR2: LNHNV and YYDKDF (reference sequence).

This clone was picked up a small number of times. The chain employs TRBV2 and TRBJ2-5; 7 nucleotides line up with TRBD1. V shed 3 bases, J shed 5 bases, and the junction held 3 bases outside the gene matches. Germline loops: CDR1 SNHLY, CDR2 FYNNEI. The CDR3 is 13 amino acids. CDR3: CASSDTGDETQYF. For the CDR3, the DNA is TGTGCCAGCAGTGACACAGGGGACGAGACCCAGTACTTC.

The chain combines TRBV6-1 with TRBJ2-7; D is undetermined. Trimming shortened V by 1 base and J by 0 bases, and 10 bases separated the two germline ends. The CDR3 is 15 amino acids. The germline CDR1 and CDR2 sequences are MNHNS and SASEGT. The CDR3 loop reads CASSEGARRSYEQYF. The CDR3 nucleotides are TGTGCCAGCAGTGAAGGGGCGCGTCGCTCCTACGAGCAGTACTTC.

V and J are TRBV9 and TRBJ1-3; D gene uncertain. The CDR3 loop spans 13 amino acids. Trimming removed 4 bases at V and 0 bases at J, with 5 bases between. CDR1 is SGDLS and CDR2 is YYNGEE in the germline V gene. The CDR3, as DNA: TGTGCCAGCAGCCCCAACTCTGGAAACACCATATATTTT. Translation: CASSPNSGNTIYF.

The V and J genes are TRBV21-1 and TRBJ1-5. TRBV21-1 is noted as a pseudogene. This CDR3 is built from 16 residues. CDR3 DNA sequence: TGTGCCGGCAAAGACCGGGGTAAGCATAGCAATCAGCCCCAGCATTTT. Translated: CAGKDRGKHSNQPQHF.